This TCR beta chain was recorded in a study of PD-1 blockade in mismatch repair-deficient tumors (dated by TCRdb to about 2017). Regarding the research as a whole: Between September 2013 and September 2016, the trial enrolled 86 consecutive patients with more than 10 mismatch repair-deficient cancer types, every one of whom had been previously treated and was progressing. Tumor-associated T cell clones were tracked in the peripheral blood of patients responding to PD-1 blockade by deep sequencing of TCR CDR3 regions. What the research found in general, with its limitations: Rapid expansion after pembrolizumab followed by contraction, generally before radiologic responses, was shown by tumor-resident clones, which were often undetectable in blood before treatment.

For every enrolled patient, mismatch repair deficiency was confirmed by either polymerase chain reaction or immunohistochemistry. TCR sequencing was carried out for a few patients who responded to pembrolizumab therapy. The phase II trial prospectively tested pembrolizumab PD-1 blockade in advanced mismatch repair-deficient cancers regardless of tissue of origin. Peripheral blood T cell samples were gathered serially, both before PD-1 blockade started and at multiple time points afterward. Blood sampling time points were reported as weeks after the first dose of pembrolizumab. Details on this clone: It has no known antigen specificity. The input lacks base qualities; no much larger clone sits a single base away.

The library relied on the immunoSEQ multiplex PCR assay. The table comes from immuneACCESS by way of TCRdb, which keeps in-frame sequences with V and J called. Part of the clones is missing from these tables; in studies checked, under half for an unresolved V gene and the rest for unknown reasons. This sample lists some 97,000 clones; 82% were detected once. The ten largest clones add up to roughly 6.3% of the sample. Including cysteine and phenylalanine, the CDR3 has 15 amino acids. CDR3 DNA only is kept here, 45 bases in frame from base 1. The germline V gene provides CDR1 SGHRS and CDR2 YFSETQ. The germline V and J ends show losses of 0 bases and 6 bases respectively, and no gene match explains 4 bases of the junction.

Recombination joined TRBV5-1 with TRBJ2-2, and 8 junction bases match TRBD2. The input for sequencing was peripheral blood, taken approximately 35 weeks after starting pembrolizumab. This sequence originates from an adult with mismatch repair-deficient cancer. The CDR3: CASSLDPGGAGELFF. The DNA sequence reads TGCGCCAGCAGCTTGGATCCGGGAGGGGCCGGGGAGCTGTTTTTT. Reference TRBV5-1 and TRBJ2-2 genes cover what lies past the CDR3, so the full variable domain is KAGVTQTPRYLIKTRGQQVTLSCSPISGHRSVSWYQQTPGQGLQFLFEYFSETQRNKGNFPGRFSGRQFSNSRSEMNVSTLELGDSALYLCASSLDPGGAGELFFGEGSRLTVL.